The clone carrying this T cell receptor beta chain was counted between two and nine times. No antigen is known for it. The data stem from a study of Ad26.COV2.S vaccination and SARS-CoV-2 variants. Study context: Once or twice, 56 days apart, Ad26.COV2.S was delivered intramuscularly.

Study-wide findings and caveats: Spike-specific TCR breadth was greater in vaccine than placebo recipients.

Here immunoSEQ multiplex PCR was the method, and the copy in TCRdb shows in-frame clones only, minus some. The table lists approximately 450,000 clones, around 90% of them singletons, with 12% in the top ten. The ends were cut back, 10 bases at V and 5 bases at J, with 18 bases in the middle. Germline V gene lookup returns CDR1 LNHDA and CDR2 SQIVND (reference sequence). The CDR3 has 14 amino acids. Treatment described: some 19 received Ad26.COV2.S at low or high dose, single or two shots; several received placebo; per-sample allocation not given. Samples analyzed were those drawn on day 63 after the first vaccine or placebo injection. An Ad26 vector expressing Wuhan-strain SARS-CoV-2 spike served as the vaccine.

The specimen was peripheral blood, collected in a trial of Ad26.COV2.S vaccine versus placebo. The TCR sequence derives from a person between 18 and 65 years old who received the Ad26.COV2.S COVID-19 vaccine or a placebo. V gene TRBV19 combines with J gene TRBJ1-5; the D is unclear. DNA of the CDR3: TGTGCCACCGCACTGTGGGTTGGTCATCAGCCCCAGCATTTT. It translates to CATALWVGHQPQHF.